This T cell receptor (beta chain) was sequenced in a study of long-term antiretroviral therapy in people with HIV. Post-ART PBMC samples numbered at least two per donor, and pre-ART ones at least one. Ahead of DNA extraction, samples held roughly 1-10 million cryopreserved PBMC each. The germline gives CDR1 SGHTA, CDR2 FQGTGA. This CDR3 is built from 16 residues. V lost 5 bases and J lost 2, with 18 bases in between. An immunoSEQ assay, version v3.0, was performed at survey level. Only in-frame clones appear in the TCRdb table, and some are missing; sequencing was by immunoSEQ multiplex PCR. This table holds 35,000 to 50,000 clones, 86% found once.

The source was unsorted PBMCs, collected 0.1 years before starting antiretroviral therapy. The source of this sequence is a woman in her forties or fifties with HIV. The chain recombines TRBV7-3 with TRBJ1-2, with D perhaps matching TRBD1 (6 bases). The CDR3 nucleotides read TGTGCCAGCAGCCCTGGGGGCGGGATGAGAAACTATGGCTACACCTTC. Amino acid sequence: CASSPGGGMRNYGYTF.